Below are 20 T cell receptor beta chains sequenced from a single sample in a study of T cells in women clearing cervical HPV infection. Clones were read by immunoSEQ multiplex PCR, and TCRdb kept only the in-frame ones, dropping some. The sample yields 25,000 to 30,000 clones, of which the top ten take up roughly 11%. The source material was blood buffy coat. The source is a woman between 18 and 70 years old with a cervical HPV16 infection that either progressed to CIN3+ or cleared (not recorded which).

The covered CDR3 bases are TGCGCCAGCAGCTCCGGGACTAGCAGAGAGACG. It codes for CASSSGTSRET. The whole CDR3 protein is CASSSGTSRETQYF. V is TRBV5-1 and J is TRBJ2-3; 9 positions agree with TRBD2. The read finishes 3 residues shy of the CDR3 end, and the germline J gene is used to complete it. Germline loops: CDR1 SGHRS, CDR2 YFSETQ. The CDR3 is made up of 14 amino acids.

A remark on this clone: Read coverage stops 3 residues before the CDR3 terminus; the germline J gene supplies the remainder. This chain uses TRBV18 with TRBJ2-5; D gene ambiguous. V was pared by 2 bases and J by 3 bases, with 7 bases between. Looked up from germline, CDR1 is KGHSH and CDR2 is LQKENI. This CDR3 contains 13 residues. CDR3 protein: CASSPNGEETQYF. The CDR3 DNA, read in part, is TGTGCCAGCTCACCAAACGGTGAAGAGACC.

As to this clone: The missing CDR3 end, 3 residues past where the read stops, is filled in from the germline J gene. This chain uses TRBV7-6 with TRBJ2-2, with 7 bases matching TRBD2. Germline V lookup: CDR1 SGHVS, CDR2 FNYEAQ. The junction had 9 bases not matched to a gene; V was cut back by 5 bases and J by 6 bases. This CDR3 comprises 15 residues. The sequenced CDR3 bases are TGTGCCAGCAGCCCCCGGGGGGTTGGCGCCGGGGAG. This translates into CASSPRGVGAGE. The full CDR3 sequence reads CASSPRGVGAGELFF.

As regards this clone: Read coverage stops 3 residues before the CDR3 terminus; the germline J gene supplies the remainder. V is TRBV6-2 or TRBV6-3 and J is TRBJ2-5; the D is unclear. CDR3 length: 12 amino acids. Germline V lookup: CDR1 MNHEY, CDR2 SVGEGT. Trimming took off 1 base at V and 5 bases at J, with 5 bases between the two ends. CDR3 region: CASSYLRETQYF. CDR3 DNA (partial): TGTGCCAGCAGTTACTTACGGGAGACC.

About this clone: Read data end 3 residues before the CDR3 end; the end is taken from the germline J gene. This sequence joins TRBV20-1 and TRBJ2-5; no reliable D call. The germline V gene has CDR1 DFQATT and CDR2 SNEGSKA (reference sequence). CDR3 length: 14 residues. The V end was cut by 5 bases, the J end by 4 bases, with 17 bases between. The CDR3 sequence: CSARPSRSGETQYF. CDR3 DNA, as far as it was read: TGCAGTGCTCGCCCATCTCGGTCTGGAGAGACC.

A note on this clone: The read terminates 3 residues ahead of where the CDR3 ends, so the germline J gene completes it. V gene TRBV18 combines with J gene TRBJ1-4; 8 bases align to TRBD1. This CDR3 spans 14 amino acids. Germline V gene sequence: CDR1 KGHSH, CDR2 LQKENI. The CDR3 protein is CASSPNDRGSPLFF. Incomplete CDR3 DNA: TGTGCCAGCTCACCCAACGACAGGGGTTCACCA.

On this clone itself: The read comes to an end 3 residues before the CDR3 does, leaving the germline J gene to fill in the end. This sequence joins TRBV20-1 and TRBJ1-1; D remains unclear. In germline, CDR1 is DFQATT, CDR2 SNEGSKA (reference sequence). The CDR3 has 11 amino acids. CDR3 bases read: TGCAGTGCTAGCTCCCCAGCGAAA. Amino acid sequence: CSASSPAK. From start to end, the CDR3 is CSASSPAKAFF.

The CDR3 is CASSFKNEKLFF. The part of the CDR3 DNA that was read is TGTGCCAGCAGCTTCAAAAATGAAAAA. J is TRBJ1-4 and V is TRBV7-2; D unclear. Coverage ceases 3 residues before the CDR3 finishes, and the germline J gene fills in the end. The V end lost 3 bases, the J end lost 5 bases, and 4 bases lay between the germline ends. Germline V lookup: CDR1 SGHTA, CDR2 FQGNSA. The CDR3 runs 12 residues.

Regarding this clone: The CDR3 end is not reached by the read, which stops 3 residues before it; the germline J gene fills it in. This chain joins TRBV7-2 and TRBJ2-3, with TRBD1 matching over 7 bases. Germline CDR1 and CDR2: SGHTA and FQGNSA. The CDR3 has 14 residues. CDR3 residues: CASSLGGQVETQYF. Incomplete CDR3 DNA: TGTGCCAGCAGCTTAGGAGGACAGGTAGAGACG.

Concerning this clone: From the germline J gene comes the end of the CDR3, since the read stops 3 residues before it. The chain combines TRBV18 with TRBJ2-1; the match to TRBD2 covers 9 bases. CDR1 KGHSH and CDR2 LQKENI come from the germline V gene. V was pared by 3 bases and J by 4 bases, with 7 bases of the junction left unmatched. The CDR3 sequence is 16 residues long. The sequenced CDR3 bases are TGTGCCAGCTCACCCCCCGGAGCGGGAGGTTACAATGAG. It codes for CASSPPGAGGYNE. The whole CDR3 reads CASSPPGAGGYNEQFF.

As regards this clone: The CDR3 end falls 3 residues outside the read, so it is completed with the germline J gene. This chain links TRBV11-3 with TRBJ2-7, with D perhaps being TRBD1 or TRBD2 (5 bases each). Per germline, CDR1 SGHNT and CDR2 YENEEA. Trimming removed 6 bases at V and 5 bases at J, with 17 bases between. The length of the CDR3 is 14 residues. CDR3 bases read: TGTGCCAGCAGTTCTTCCCAGAGGGGAGACGAG. This gives the protein CASSSSQRGDE. The whole CDR3 sequence reads CASSSSQRGDEQYF.

To note about this clone: The CDR3 end lies 3 residues beyond the end of the read and is filled in from the germline J gene. The J gene is TRBJ2-3, the V gene TRBV6-2 or TRBV6-3, with TRBD2 matching 7 bases. With V trimmed by 0 bases and J by 3 bases, 6 bases remained unmatched. This CDR3 has 16 amino acids. Germline lookup yields CDR1 MNHEY and CDR2 SVGEGT. The DNA read from the CDR3 is TGTGCCAGCAGTTACTCCGCGGGAGAGGGAACAGATACG. Translation: CASSYSAGEGTDT. The CDR3 in its entirety is CASSYSAGEGTDTQYF.

Comments on this clone: The CDR3 goes on 3 residues after the read ends, and that part is filled in from the germline J gene. This rearrangement joins TRBV2 to TRBJ1-2; 7 nucleotides match TRBD1. V lost 7 bases, J lost 7 bases, and 9 bases stayed unmatched. Germline V gene data show CDR1 as SNHLY and CDR2 as FYNNEI. The length of the CDR3 is 13 residues. CDR3 DNA, as far as it was read: TGTGCCAGCACCCAACAGGGGATAGGTGGC. Amino acid sequence: CASTQQGIGG. The entire CDR3 sequence reads CASTQQGIGGYTF.

Note on this clone: One end of the junction is discordant with germline, which a read error may explain. The read ends 3 residues early relative to the CDR3; the germline J gene fills the gap. The V call is TRBV4-2, the J call TRBJ2-7, with 8 bases lining up with TRBD1. The CDR3 runs 16 residues. Germline CDR1 and CDR2: LGHNA and YNFKEQ. The CDR3 DNA, read in part, is TGCGCCAGCAGCTACTCCGGGACAGGCGAATCTTACGAG. It encodes CASSYSGTGESYE. The whole CDR3 sequence is CASSYSGTGESYEQYF.

About this clone: The read halts 3 residues ahead of the CDR3 end, with the missing end drawn from the germline J gene. The J gene is TRBJ2-1, the V gene TRBV5-1, with D tentatively TRBD1 (6 bases). Germline-derived CDR1 and CDR2 are SGHRS and YFSETQ. The CDR3 length is 13 residues. Trimming stripped 5 bases from V and 5 bases from J, with 11 bases between. The covered CDR3 bases are TGCGCCAGCAGAATGGACAGCGACAATGAG. Translating it yields CASRMDSDNE. The full CDR3 is CASRMDSDNEQFF.

This clone ranks as medium-sized in terms of frequency. The CDR3 end lies 3 residues beyond the end of the read and is filled in from the germline J gene. The rearrangement links TRBV19 to TRBJ2-1; 10 nucleotides match TRBD1. The CDR3 runs 14 residues. The V segment lost 5 bases and the J segment 8 bases; nucleotides outside the gene matches: 6. Germline V gives CDR1 LNHDA, CDR2 SQIVND (reference sequence). The CDR3 loop reads CASSVTGGEYEQFF. Incomplete CDR3 DNA: TGTGCCAGTAGTGTGACAGGGGGCGAGTATGAG.

Points on this clone: Coverage ceases 3 residues before the CDR3 finishes, and the germline J gene fills in the end. The chain recombines TRBV7-2 with TRBJ2-1; D is ambiguous. This CDR3 is built from 14 residues. With 6 bases removed from V and 9 bases from J, the gap between germline ends came to 18 bases. Germline values: CDR1 SGHTA, CDR2 FQGNSA. The CDR3 DNA, read in part, is TGTGCCAGCAGGCAGGAAACTCCTACAAGTGAG. Encoded protein: CASRQETPTSE. The CDR3 in its entirety is CASRQETPTSEQFF.

The CDR3 is CASSLGQGKNTEAFF. Partial CDR3 DNA: TGTGCCAGCAGCTTGGGACAGGGGAAGAACACTGAA. This sequence joins TRBV7-9 and TRBJ1-1; 10 bases line up with TRBD1. Sequencing ends 3 residues short of the CDR3 end; the germline J gene provides the rest. The CDR3 sequence is 15 residues long. Germline-derived CDR1 and CDR2 are SEHNR and FQNEAQ (reference sequence). With V trimmed by 3 bases and J by 1 base, 2 bases remained unmatched.

In the case of this clone: The missing CDR3 end, 3 residues past where the read stops, is filled in from the germline J gene. The rearrangement uses TRBV6-2 or TRBV6-3 and TRBJ2-3, with D uncertain. The CDR3 is 14 residues long. Germline V lookup: CDR1 MNHEY, CDR2 SVGEGT. This chain's CDR3 is CASSAKSSNQPQYF. The CDR3 DNA, read in part, is TGTGCCAGCAGCGCAAAGAGTAGCAATCAGCCG.

With regard to this clone: The sequence runs out 3 residues before the end of the CDR3; the remainder is reconstructed from the germline J gene. This chain joins TRBV6-2 or TRBV6-3 and TRBJ2-3; weak D call: TRBD2 (6 bases). The germline gives CDR1 MNHEY, CDR2 SVGEGT. This CDR3 is 16 amino acids long. The covered CDR3 bases are TGTGCCAGCAGTTACCAAACGGGACTGCCCAATCAGCCG. This translates into CASSYQTGLPNQP. The whole CDR3 sequence reads CASSYQTGLPNQPQYF.